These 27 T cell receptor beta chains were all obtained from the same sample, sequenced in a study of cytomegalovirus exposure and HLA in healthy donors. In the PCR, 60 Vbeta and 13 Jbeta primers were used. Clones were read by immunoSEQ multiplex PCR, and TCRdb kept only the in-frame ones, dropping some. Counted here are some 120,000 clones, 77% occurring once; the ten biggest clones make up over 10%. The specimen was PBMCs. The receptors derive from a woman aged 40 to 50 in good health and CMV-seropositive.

CDR3: CASSYDTADTQYF. The CDR3 region has the DNA TGTGCCAGCAGTTACGATACAGCAGATACGCAGTATTTT. This chain uses TRBV6-6 with TRBJ2-3, with D hard to call. V lost 2 bases, J lost 4 bases, and 7 bases lay in between. The germline gives CDR1 MNHNY, CDR2 SVGAGI (reference sequence). The CDR3 is 13 residues long.

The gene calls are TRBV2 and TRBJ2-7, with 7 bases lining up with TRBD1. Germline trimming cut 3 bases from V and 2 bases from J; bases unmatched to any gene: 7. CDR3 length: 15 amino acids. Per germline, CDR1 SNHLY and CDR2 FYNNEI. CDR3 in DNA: TGTGCCAGCAGTGAGACAGCCGGGACAGCCTACGAGCAGTACTTC. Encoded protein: CASSETAGTAYEQYF. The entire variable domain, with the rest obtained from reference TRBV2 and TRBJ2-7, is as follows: EPEVTQTPSHQVTQMGQEVILRCVPISNHLYFYWYRQILGQKVEFLVSFYNNEISEKSEIFDDQFSVERPDGSNFTLKIRSTKLEDSAMYFCASSETAGTAYEQYFGPGTRLTVT.

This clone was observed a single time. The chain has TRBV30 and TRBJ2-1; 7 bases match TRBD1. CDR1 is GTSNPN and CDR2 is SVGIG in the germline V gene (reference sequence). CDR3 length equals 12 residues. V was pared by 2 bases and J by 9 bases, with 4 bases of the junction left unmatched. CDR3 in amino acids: CAWSTGVGEQFF. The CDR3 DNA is TGTGCCTGGAGTACAGGGGTTGGTGAGCAGTTCTTC.

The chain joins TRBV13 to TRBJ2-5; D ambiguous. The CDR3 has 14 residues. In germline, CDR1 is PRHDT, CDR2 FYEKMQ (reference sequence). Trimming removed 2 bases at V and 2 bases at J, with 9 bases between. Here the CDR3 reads CASSLHPGQETQYF. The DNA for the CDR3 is TGTGCCAGCAGCTTACACCCAGGACAAGAGACCCAGTACTTC.

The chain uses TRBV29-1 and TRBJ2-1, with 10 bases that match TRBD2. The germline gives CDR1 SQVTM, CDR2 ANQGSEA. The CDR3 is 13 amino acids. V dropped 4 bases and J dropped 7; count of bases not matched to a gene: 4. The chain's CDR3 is CSVGGGLANEQFF. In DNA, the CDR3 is TGCAGCGTTGGGGGGGGACTAGCGAATGAGCAGTTCTTC.

The CDR3 coding sequence is TGTGCCAGCAGTCGGGACATCAACTATGGCTACACCTTC. It yields the protein CASSRDINYGYTF. The V call is TRBV27, the J call TRBJ1-2; possible D gene TRBD1, 6 bases. Germline V gene data show CDR1 as MNHEY and CDR2 as SMNVEV (reference sequence). CDR3 length equals 13 residues. The germline V and J ends were trimmed by 5 bases and 2 bases, with 9 bases remaining between them.

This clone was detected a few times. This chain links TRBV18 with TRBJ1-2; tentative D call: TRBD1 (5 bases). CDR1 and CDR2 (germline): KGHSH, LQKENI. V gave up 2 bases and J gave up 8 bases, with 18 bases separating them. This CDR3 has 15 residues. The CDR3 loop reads CASSPAGQGTEGYTF. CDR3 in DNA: TGTGCCAGCTCACCAGCCGGCCAGGGAACGGAAGGCTACACCTTC.

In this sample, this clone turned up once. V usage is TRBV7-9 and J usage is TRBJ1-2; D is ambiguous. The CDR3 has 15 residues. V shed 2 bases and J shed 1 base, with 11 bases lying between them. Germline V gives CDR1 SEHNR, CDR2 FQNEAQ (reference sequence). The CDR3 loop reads CASSLRGGGNYGYTF. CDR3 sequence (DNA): TGTGCCAGCAGCTTACGGGGTGGTGGTAACTATGGCTACACCTTC.

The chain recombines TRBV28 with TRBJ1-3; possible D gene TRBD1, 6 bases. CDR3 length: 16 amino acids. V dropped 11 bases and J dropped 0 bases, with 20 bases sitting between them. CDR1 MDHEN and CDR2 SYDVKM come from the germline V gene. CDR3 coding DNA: TGTGCCTCTAAGGGCGGGGGGCCCTACTCTGGAAACACCATATATTTT. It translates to CASKGGGPYSGNTIYF.

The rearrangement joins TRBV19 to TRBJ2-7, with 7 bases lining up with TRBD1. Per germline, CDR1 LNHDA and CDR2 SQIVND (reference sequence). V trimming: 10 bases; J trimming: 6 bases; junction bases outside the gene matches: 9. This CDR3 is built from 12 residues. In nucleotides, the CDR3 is TGTGCCACTCAGGGTGAGGGGGCCGAGCAGTACTTC. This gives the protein CATQGEGAEQYF.

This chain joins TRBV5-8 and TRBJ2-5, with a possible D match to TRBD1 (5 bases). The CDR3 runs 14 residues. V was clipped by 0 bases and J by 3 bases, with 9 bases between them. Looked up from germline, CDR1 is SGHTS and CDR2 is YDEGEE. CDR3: CASSLEGSEETQYF. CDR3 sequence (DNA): TGTGCCAGCAGCTTGGAGGGGTCGGAAGAGACCCAGTACTTC.

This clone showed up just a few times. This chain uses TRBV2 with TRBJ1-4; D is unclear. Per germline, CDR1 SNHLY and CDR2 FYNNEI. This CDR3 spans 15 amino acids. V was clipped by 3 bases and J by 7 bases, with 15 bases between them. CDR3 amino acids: CASSDTPTFGEKLFF. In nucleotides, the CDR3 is TGTGCCAGCAGTGATACGCCCACCTTCGGTGAAAAACTGTTTTTT.

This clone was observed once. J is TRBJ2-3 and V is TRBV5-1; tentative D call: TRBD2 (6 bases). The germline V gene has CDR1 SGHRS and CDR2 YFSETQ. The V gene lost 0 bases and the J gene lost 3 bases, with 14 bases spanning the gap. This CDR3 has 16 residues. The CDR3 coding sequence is TGCGCCAGCAGCTTGGGACTAGATCAACTAACAGATACGCAGTATTTT. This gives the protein CASSLGLDQLTDTQYF.

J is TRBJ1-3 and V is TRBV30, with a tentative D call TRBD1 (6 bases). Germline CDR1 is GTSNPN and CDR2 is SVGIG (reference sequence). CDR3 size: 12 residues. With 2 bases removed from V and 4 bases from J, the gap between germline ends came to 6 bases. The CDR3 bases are TGTGCCTGGAGTACAGGGGGAAACACCATATATTTT. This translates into CAWSTGGNTIYF.

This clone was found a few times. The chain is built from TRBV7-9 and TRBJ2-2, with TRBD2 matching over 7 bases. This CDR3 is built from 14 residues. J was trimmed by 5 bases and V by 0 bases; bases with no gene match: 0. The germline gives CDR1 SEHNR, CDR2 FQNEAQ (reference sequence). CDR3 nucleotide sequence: TGTGCCAGCAGCTTAGCAGCGGGGACCGGGGAGCTGTTTTTT. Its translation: CASSLAAGTGELFF.

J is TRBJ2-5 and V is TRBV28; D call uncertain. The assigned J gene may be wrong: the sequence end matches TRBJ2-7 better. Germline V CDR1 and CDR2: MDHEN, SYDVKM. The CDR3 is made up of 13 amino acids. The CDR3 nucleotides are TGTGCCAGCAGCTGGGCAGGAACCTACGAGCAGTACTTC. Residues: CASSWAGTYEQYF.

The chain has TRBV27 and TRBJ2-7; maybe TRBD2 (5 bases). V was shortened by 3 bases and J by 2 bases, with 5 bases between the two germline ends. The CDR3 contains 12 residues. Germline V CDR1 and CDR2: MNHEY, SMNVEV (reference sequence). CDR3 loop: CASSFGTYEQYF. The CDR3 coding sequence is TGTGCCAGCAGTTTCGGGACCTACGAGCAGTACTTC.

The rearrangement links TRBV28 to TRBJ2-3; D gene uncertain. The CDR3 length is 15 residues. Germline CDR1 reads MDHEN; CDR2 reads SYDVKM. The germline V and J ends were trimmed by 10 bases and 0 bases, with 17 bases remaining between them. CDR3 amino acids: CATRFPGSSTDTQYF. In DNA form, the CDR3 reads TGTGCCACCAGATTCCCCGGTTCTAGCACAGATACGCAGTATTTT.

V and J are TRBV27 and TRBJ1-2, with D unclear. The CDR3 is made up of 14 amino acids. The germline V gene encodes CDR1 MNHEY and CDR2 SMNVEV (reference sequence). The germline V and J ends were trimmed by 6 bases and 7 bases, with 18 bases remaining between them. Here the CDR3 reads CASRTSGERSGYTF. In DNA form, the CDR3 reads TGTGCCAGCAGAACCTCTGGGGAGAGAAGTGGCTACACCTTC.

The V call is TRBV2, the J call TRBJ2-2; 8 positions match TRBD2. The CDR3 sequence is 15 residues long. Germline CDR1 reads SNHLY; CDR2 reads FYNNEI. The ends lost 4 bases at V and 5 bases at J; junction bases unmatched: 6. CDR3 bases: TGTGCCAGCAGTGCCCTGGCGGGAGGAACCGGGGAGCTGTTTTTT. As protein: CASSALAGGTGELFF.

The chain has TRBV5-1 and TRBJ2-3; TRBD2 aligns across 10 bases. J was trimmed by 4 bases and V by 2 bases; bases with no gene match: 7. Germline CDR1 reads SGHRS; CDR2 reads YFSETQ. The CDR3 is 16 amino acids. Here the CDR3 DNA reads TGCGCCAGCAGCTTACCTAGCGGGAGCTTTGCAGATACGCAGTATTTT. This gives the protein CASSLPSGSFADTQYF.

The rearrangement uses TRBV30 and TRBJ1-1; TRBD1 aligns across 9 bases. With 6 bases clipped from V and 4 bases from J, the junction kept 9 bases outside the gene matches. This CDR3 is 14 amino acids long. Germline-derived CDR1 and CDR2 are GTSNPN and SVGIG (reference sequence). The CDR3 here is CACTRQGVGTEAFF. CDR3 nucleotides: TGTGCCTGCACTAGACAGGGGGTCGGCACTGAAGCTTTCTTT.

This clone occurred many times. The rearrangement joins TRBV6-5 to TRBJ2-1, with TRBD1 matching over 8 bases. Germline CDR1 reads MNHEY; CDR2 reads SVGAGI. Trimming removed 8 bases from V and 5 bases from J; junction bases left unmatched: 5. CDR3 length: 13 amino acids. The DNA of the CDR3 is TGTGCCAGCGCCAGGGGGCTCAACAATGAGCAGTTCTTC. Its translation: CASARGLNNEQFF.

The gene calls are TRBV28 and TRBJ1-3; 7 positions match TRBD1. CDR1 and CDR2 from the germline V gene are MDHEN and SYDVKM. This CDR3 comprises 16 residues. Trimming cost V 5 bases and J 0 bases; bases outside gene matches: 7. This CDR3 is CASSPPGQLSGNTIYF. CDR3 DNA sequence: TGTGCCAGCAGTCCCCCGGGACAGCTCTCTGGAAACACCATATATTTT.

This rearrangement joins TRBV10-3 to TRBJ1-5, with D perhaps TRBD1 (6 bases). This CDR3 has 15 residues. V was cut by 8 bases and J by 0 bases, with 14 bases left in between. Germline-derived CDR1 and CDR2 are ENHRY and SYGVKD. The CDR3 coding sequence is TGTGCCATCGCGGGGGGGGGCGATAGCAATCAGCCCCAGCATTTT. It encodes CAIAGGGDSNQPQHF.

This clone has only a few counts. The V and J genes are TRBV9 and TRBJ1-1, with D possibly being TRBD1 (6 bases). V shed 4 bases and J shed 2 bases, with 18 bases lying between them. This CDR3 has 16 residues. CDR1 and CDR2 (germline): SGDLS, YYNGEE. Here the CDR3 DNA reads TGTGCCAGCAGCTTACAGGGAGCGCTTAAAAACACTGAAGCTTTCTTT. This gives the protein CASSLQGALKNTEAFF.

This CDR3 reads CASSFSAGQPQHF. The CDR3 DNA reads as TGTGCCAGCAGTTTTTCGGCGGGTCAGCCCCAGCATTTT. The chain couples TRBV28 to TRBJ1-5; D gene unclear. Trimming stripped 3 bases from V and 6 bases from J, with 9 bases between. CDR3 size: 13 residues. CDR1 MDHEN and CDR2 SYDVKM come from the germline V gene. The complete variable domain, with remaining parts taken from reference TRBV28 and TRBJ1-5, reads DVKVTQSSRYLVKRTGEKVFLECVQDMDHENMFWYRQDPGLGLRLIYFSYDVKMKEKGDIPEGYSVSREKKERFSLILESASTNQTSMYLCASSFSAGQPQHFGDGTRLSIL.